This TCR beta chain was recovered during a study of immune characteristics of hereditary and idiopathic chronic pancreatitis. The study's findings and limits: Versus controls, both chronic pancreatitis groups showed increased diversity and reduced clonality.

A remark on this clone: What it binds is not known.

V shed 3 bases and J 1 base; nucleotides not matched to a gene: 9. The CDR3 is made up of 16 amino acids. CDR1 is DFQATT and CDR2 is SNEGSKA in the germline V gene (reference sequence). The table came from immunoSEQ multiplex PCR; TCRdb's copy has only in-frame clones and leaves some out. This table holds around 9,400 clones, 75% to 85% found once. Total pancreatectomy with islet autotransplantation was the source of the chronic pancreatitis pancreas tissue. This sequence joins TRBV20-1 and TRBJ2-3; 8 nucleotides match TRBD2. The receptor was derived from a human donor with chronic pancreatitis. The sequenced sample was pancreas tissue with idiopathic chronic pancreatitis. CDR3 region: CSASPGGGLGTDTQYF. CDR3 bases: TGCAGTGCTAGTCCCGGGGGGGGACTTGGCACAGATACGCAGTATTTT.